The TCR beta chain described here comes from a study of early T cells in non-severe SARS-CoV-2 infection (dated by TCRdb to about 2021). With respect to the entire study: Bulk RNA from unsorted whole blood was used for TCR sequencing, so alpha and beta chains could not be paired.

A remark on this clonotype: Its recognized antigen is unknown. Nothing much larger sits one base from this clone, and base qualities are not available.

The library was made by 5' RACE. The instrument given in TCRdb is NextSeq 500. To correct for sequencing error and PCR bias, the TCR library protocol tagged individual cDNA molecules with unique molecular identifiers. Sequencing covered both TCR alpha and beta chains, and within each sample the abundances of alpha and beta sequences were tightly co-correlated. Under the source paper's analysis protocol: V gene, J gene and CDR3 annotation of TCR sequences was performed with Decombinator V4. Expanded TCRs were defined as changing significantly between any two time points under a Poisson model with p below 0.0001. TCR abundances were normalised to the total number of TCRs sequenced per sample and were expressed as counts per million. MAIT TCRs were defined by TRAV1-2 paired with TRAJ12, TRAJ20 or TRAJ33, and iNKT TCRs by TRAV10 paired with TRAJ18. VDJdb, accessed 1 November 2021, was searched for CMV, EBV and SARS-CoV-2 annotated TCRs, excluding TCRs annotated for multiple antigens. The raw public data were reprocessed by TCRdb itself: fastp quality trimming at Q25, MiXCR clonotype calling, in-frame beta chains only. Here each entry gathers all rows of one CDR3 protein and keeps the most common genes and DNA. The authors' filters were not applied to this entry. The table for this sample lists some 80,000 distinct CDR3 sequences; around 13% of them were counted only once. In total, the top ten clones hold roughly 1.4% of the sample.

The study was a case-control design nested within a healthcare worker cohort in London, UK, with weekly nasopharyngeal swab PCR tests and blood sampling. Between 23 and 31 March 2020, the week of the UK lockdown, healthcare workers were enrolled and then followed up weekly for as long as 16 weeks. Findings and caveats that apply to the study as a whole: VDJdb matching was skewed toward anti-spike CD8 responses and likely underestimated virus-specific expansions, missing private and CD4 specificities.

V and J lose 6 bases and 0 bases, and a span of 11 bases separates them. The germline V gene supplies CDR1 KGHSH and CDR2 LQKENI. Taken from cysteine to phenylalanine, the CDR3 has 14 residues. Only the CDR3 part of the read is kept: 42 bases, read in frame from the first base. What was sequenced was whole blood. This chain is built from TRBV18 and TRBJ1-1, with the D gene not confidently named. The TCR comes from an adult who was a healthcare worker with PCR-confirmed SARS-CoV-2 infection or an uninfected control (not recorded which). The CDR3 amino acid sequence is: CASSPAGLNTEAFF. The DNA sequence reads TGTGCCAGCTCCCCTGCCGGGTTGAACACTGAAGCTTTCTTT.